The next 21 T cell receptor beta chains were all read from a single sample in a study of patients and donors after allogeneic stem cell transplantation. Via MiXCR, TCRdb re-called the RT-PCR reads, giving one row per CDR3 protein. The repertoire holds roughly 230,000 distinct CDR3 sequences, with 11% to 15% as singletons. Sequencing was carried out using blood, either unsorted or a sorted T cell fraction (not recorded which). Receptor source: a human donor who was either an allogeneic HSCT recipient or a stem cell or donor lymphocyte infusion donor (not recorded which). It is not recorded whose cells these are; they may come from a transplant donor.

This chain connects TRBV6-1 to TRBJ2-1, with TRBD2 matching over 8 bases. The germline CDR1 and CDR2 sequences are MNHNS and SASEGT. The V and J ends lost 5 bases and 2 bases, in that order; junction bases with no gene match: 5. This CDR3 has 15 amino acids. The CDR3: CASSRSGSAYNEQFF. In nucleotides, the CDR3 is TGTGCCAGCAGTCGAAGCGGGAGTGCCTACAATGAGCAGTTCTTC.

This clonotype appeared a few times. V gene TRBV4-1 combines with J gene TRBJ1-1, with unresolved D. Germline V lookup: CDR1 MGHRA, CDR2 YSYEKL. V was pared by 4 bases and J by 2 bases, with 11 bases between. CDR3 length: 14 amino acids. The CDR3, as DNA: TGCGCCAGCAGCCCCTTCAGTCTCAACACTGAAGCTTTCTTT. Protein: CASSPFSLNTEAFF.

Only a few counts were recorded for this clonotype. The chain uses TRBV6-2 or TRBV6-3 and TRBJ1-1, with D possibly TRBD1 on 6 matching bases. The V gene lost 6 bases and the J gene lost 3 bases, with 11 bases spanning the gap. The CDR3 is 13 amino acids. From germline, CDR1 is MNHEY and CDR2 SVGEGT. This CDR3 is CASREQGDTEAFF. The CDR3 coding sequence is TGTGCCAGCAGGGAACAGGGCGACACTGAAGCTTTCTTT.

This clonotype was recorded a few times. The genes are TRBV5-6 and TRBJ2-7; D is undetermined. Trimming shortened V by 0 bases and J by 4 bases, and 17 bases separated the two germline ends. The CDR3 covers 16 residues. In germline, CDR1 is SGHDT, CDR2 YYEEEE. The CDR3 loop reads CASSLGARIGAYEQYF. The CDR3 DNA follows: TGTGCCAGCAGCTTGGGGGCCAGGATAGGAGCATACGAGCAGTACTTC.

This clonotype was seen a few times. This chain connects TRBV20-1 to TRBJ2-5, with no clear D. The CDR3 consists of 12 residues. CDR1 and CDR2 from the germline V gene are DFQATT and SNEGSKA (reference sequence). The V and J ends lost 3 bases and 3 bases respectively, with 8 bases between them. CDR3 in amino acids: CSASPSKETQYF. In DNA, the CDR3 is TGCAGTGCTAGTCCCAGTAAAGAGACCCAGTACTTC.

The chain uses TRBV7-8 and TRBJ2-2, with D maybe TRBD2 (6 bases). The CDR3 length is 17 residues. Germline CDR1 SGHVS, CDR2 FQNEAQ. Between the trimmed V and J ends, which lost 4 bases and 1 base, there was a span of 16 bases. The DNA of the CDR3 is TGTGCCAGCAGCTATAGGGGAGGCGGGAAGAACACCGGGGAGCTGTTTTTT. It specifies CASSYRGGGKNTGELFF.

The DNA for the CDR3 is TGCAGTGCCGGGACAGGGGGAGGGATGAACACTGAAGCTTTCTTT. Protein: CSAGTGGGMNTEAFF. The V and J genes are TRBV20-1 and TRBJ1-1, with TRBD1 identical over 11 bases. The germline CDR1 and CDR2 sequences are DFQATT and SNEGSKA (reference sequence). The CDR3 extends over 15 amino acids. V lost 6 bases, J lost 0 bases, and 6 bases stayed unmatched.

This clonotype was observed many times. The chain uses TRBV7-8 and TRBJ2-5, with TRBD1 identical over 11 bases. CDR1 SGHVS and CDR2 FQNEAQ come from the germline V gene. The V segment lost 5 bases and the J segment 5 bases; nucleotides outside the gene matches: 1. This CDR3 has 13 residues. DNA of the CDR3: TGTGCCAGCAGCCGGACAGGGGGCGAGACCCAGTACTTC. Translation: CASSRTGGETQYF. Based on the CDR3 plus reference TRBV7-8 and TRBJ2-5, the full variable domain is GAGVSQSPRYKVAKRGQDVALRCDPISGHVSLFWYQQALGQGPEFLTYFQNEAQLDKSGLPSDRFFAERPEGSVSTLKIQRTQQEDSAVYLCASSRTGGETQYFGPGTRLLVL.

This clonotype was seen at least ten times. This sequence joins TRBV11-2 and TRBJ2-7; D is unclear. Germline assignment: CDR1 SGHAT and CDR2 FQNNGV. The CDR3 sequence is 15 residues long. Trimming left V 7 bases short and J 2 bases short, with 18 bases between. The CDR3 bases are TGTGCCAGCACGACCGGCTCTAGGCGGCCCTACGAGCAGTACTTC. The encoded protein is CASTTGSRRPYEQYF.

This clonotype has a count of ten or more. The CDR3 reads CSARKAGTSYEQYF. CDR3 DNA sequence: TGCAGTGCAAGAAAAGCGGGAACGTCCTACGAGCAGTACTTC. The rearrangement links TRBV20-1 to TRBJ2-7; 7 nucleotides align to TRBD2. Germline V gene lookup returns CDR1 DFQATT and CDR2 SNEGSKA (reference sequence). The V gene end was trimmed by 6 bases and the J gene end by 1 base; junction bases not matched to a gene: 9. This CDR3 contains 14 residues.

The chain has TRBV7-9 and TRBJ2-5; TRBD1 agrees at 10 bases. The V segment lost 5 bases and the J segment 1 base; nucleotides outside the gene matches: 4. Germline V gene lookup returns CDR1 SEHNR and CDR2 FQNEAQ (reference sequence). The CDR3 sequence is 15 residues long. The CDR3 here is CASSNGQGGQETQYF. The CDR3, as DNA: TGTGCCAGCAGCAACGGACAGGGGGGCCAAGAGACCCAGTACTTC. Full variable domain (outside the CDR3, taken from reference TRBV7-9 and TRBJ2-5): DTGVSQNPRHKITKRGQNVTFRCDPISEHNRLYWYRQTLGQGPEFLTYFQNEAQLEKSRLLSDRFSAERPKGSFSTLEIQRTEQGDSAMYLCASSNGQGGQETQYFGPGTRLLVL.

In its sample, this clonotype was seen many times. V is TRBV5-6 and J is TRBJ1-2; 7 bases align to TRBD1. The CDR3 loop spans 15 amino acids. Germline V gene sequence: CDR1 SGHDT, CDR2 YYEEEE. After removal of 1 base from V and 2 bases from J, the junction contained 5 bases not matched to a gene. Here the CDR3 reads CASSLRGTENYGYTF. In DNA, the CDR3 is TGTGCCAGCAGCTTGCGGGGGACAGAAAACTATGGCTACACCTTC.

A single count supports this clonotype. One junction end disagrees with the germline gene, perhaps due to a read error. V is TRBV6-5 and J is TRBJ2-6; D may be TRBD2 (6 bases). The CDR3 sequence is 16 residues long. CDR1 and CDR2 (germline): MNHEY, SVGAGI. CDR3 DNA sequence: TGTGCCAGCAGTTATCAGGGAGGCTCTGTGGCCAACGTCCTGACTTTC. It codes for CASSYQGGSVANVLTF.

The J gene is TRBJ2-3, the V gene TRBV5-5, with D perhaps matching TRBD2 (6 bases). CDR1 and CDR2 from the germline V gene are SGHKS and YYEKEE (reference sequence). Trimming cost V 5 bases and J 0 bases, with 13 bases left between them. The CDR3 loop spans 15 amino acids. For the CDR3, the DNA is TGTGCCAGCAGTCGGGACTGGGGGAGCACAGATACGCAGTATTTT. This translates into CASSRDWGSTDTQYF.

The table lists this clonotype with many counts. The rearrangement joins TRBV5-1 to TRBJ2-4; D unresolved. V gave up 2 bases and J gave up 0 bases, with 9 bases separating them. The V gene's germline CDR1 is SGHRS and CDR2 YFSETQ. The CDR3 is made up of 15 amino acids. The CDR3 DNA reads as TGCGCCAGCAGCTTAGGAAGCGTAGCCAAAAACATTCAGTACTTC. Its protein product is CASSLGSVAKNIQYF.

This clonotype was counted many times. The chain recombines TRBV20-1 with TRBJ2-7, with 8 positions matching TRBD2. V was pared by 3 bases and J by 4 bases, with 14 bases of the junction left unmatched. CDR1 and CDR2 (germline): DFQATT, SNEGSKA (reference sequence). CDR3 length: 16 amino acids. CDR3 in amino acids: CSASGLAGALGYEQYF. The DNA for the CDR3 is TGCAGTGCTAGTGGGCTAGCGGGTGCCCTAGGGTACGAGCAGTACTTC.

The rearrangement joins TRBV7-2 to TRBJ1-1; D not resolved. Germline V gene sequence: CDR1 SGHTA, CDR2 FQGNSA. V was pared by 0 bases and J by 5 bases, with 7 bases between. CDR3 size: 13 residues. The CDR3 DNA follows: TGTGCCAGCAGCTTAGCGGTACGGACTGAAGCTTTCTTT. It encodes CASSLAVRTEAFF.

This clonotype came up a few times. This chain connects TRBV6-2 or TRBV6-3 to TRBJ2-7; D may be TRBD2 (5 bases). Germline CDR1 reads MNHEY; CDR2 reads SVGEGT. Trimming left V 11 bases short and J 4 bases short, with 21 bases between. The CDR3 runs to 14 residues. The CDR3 reads CAATRSGGRYEQYF. The CDR3 nucleotides read TGTGCCGCAACCCGAAGCGGTGGAAGGTACGAGCAGTACTTC.

This chain joins TRBV20-1 and TRBJ1-5, with TRBD1 matching over 8 bases. The CDR3 has 17 residues. Unmatched junction bases numbered 19, after V lost 1 base and J lost 11 bases. Germline V gene sequence: CDR1 DFQATT, CDR2 SNEGSKA (reference sequence). This CDR3 is CSARGQGAVTASMAQHF. In nucleotides, the CDR3 is TGCAGTGCTAGAGGGCAGGGGGCTGTCACAGCGTCCATGGCCCAGCATTTT.

At least ten counts were recorded for this clonotype. The chain carries TRBV19 and TRBJ2-7; D may correspond to TRBD1 or TRBD2 (5 bases each). Germline CDR1 LNHDA, CDR2 SQIVND (reference sequence). Between the trimmed V and J ends, which lost 3 bases and 7 bases, there was a span of 16 bases. The CDR3 covers 14 residues. The CDR3 loop reads CASSIERGSWEQYF. The CDR3 nucleotides read TGTGCCAGTAGTATTGAACGGGGCAGCTGGGAGCAGTACTTC. Filled out from reference TRBV19 and TRBJ2-7, the complete variable domain reads DGGITQSPKYLFRKEGQNVTLSCEQNLNHDAMYWYRQDPGQGLRLIYYSQIVNDFQKGDIAEGYSVSREKKESFPLTVTSAQKNPTAFYLCASSIERGSWEQYFGPGTRLTVT.

This clonotype was counted many times. The chain recombines TRBV3-1 with TRBJ2-3, with D possibly TRBD2 on 6 matching bases. The CDR3 covers 16 residues. Trimming took 0 bases from V and 1 from J, leaving 11 bases between them. The germline CDR1 and CDR2 sequences are LGHDT and YNNKEL (reference sequence). The chain's CDR3 is CASSQEREKGTDTQYF. The CDR3, as DNA: TGTGCCAGCAGCCAAGAACGGGAGAAGGGCACAGATACGCAGTATTTT.